Each of the 20 T cell receptor beta chains below was sequenced from the same sample in a study of OX40 agonist ivuxolimab in advanced cancers. The method was immunoSEQ multiplex PCR; TCRdb's version includes in-frame clones alone and lacks a portion of them. The table has approximately 14,000 clones, 77% seen once. The sample in question was CD4+ or CD8+ T cells sorted from blood, obtained in a trial of the OX40 agonist ivuxolimab. The source is an adult with an advanced solid tumor such as melanoma, head and neck, liver or kidney cancer.

This clone was picked up a small number of times. This chain's CDR3 is CASSSVGGVRAYEQYF. CDR3 bases: TGTGCCAGCAGCTCAGTCGGAGGGGTCCGCGCCTACGAGCAGTACTTC. The chain employs TRBV7-9 and TRBJ2-7; possibly TRBD2 for D (6 bases). This CDR3 comprises 16 residues. Deletions cut 4 bases from V and 2 bases from J, with 18 bases between. Germline loops: CDR1 SEHNR, CDR2 FQNEAQ (reference sequence).

This clone appeared a few times. The chain joins TRBV9 to TRBJ2-3; 8 nucleotides align to TRBD2. Germline values: CDR1 SGDLS, CDR2 YYNGEE. This CDR3 spans 16 amino acids. The junction had 14 bases not matched to a gene; V was cut back by 5 bases and J by 6 bases. CDR3 nucleotides: TGTGCCAGCAGTCATCCGGGCGGAGCGGGGGTGGATACGCAGTATTTT. Protein sequence: CASSHPGGAGVDTQYF.

The chain employs TRBV27 and TRBJ2-5; D gene unclear. V was cut by 1 base and J by 5 bases, with 14 bases left in between. Germline V gene sequence: CDR1 MNHEY, CDR2 SMNVEV (reference sequence). The CDR3 totals 15 residues. In nucleotides, the CDR3 is TGTGCCAGCAGTTTATGGAACTCCCGCGAGGAGACCCAGTACTTC. Translating gives CASSLWNSREETQYF.

The genes are TRBV4-1 and TRBJ2-1, with D hard to call. V was cut by 2 bases and J by 7 bases, with 12 bases left in between. The length of the CDR3 is 14 residues. The germline V gene encodes CDR1 MGHRA and CDR2 YSYEKL. The CDR3 loop reads CASSQLEFSNEQFF. CDR3 bases: TGCGCCAGCAGCCAACTTGAATTTTCTAATGAGCAGTTCTTC.

The chain recombines TRBV7-2 with TRBJ2-1, with 10 positions matching TRBD2. V lost 7 bases and J lost 6; bases outside the gene matches: 3. Germline values: CDR1 SGHTA, CDR2 FQGNSA. The CDR3 runs to 13 residues. CDR3 DNA sequence: TGTGCCAGCAAACTAGCGGGATCCAATGAGCAGTTCTTC. Its protein product is CASKLAGSNEQFF.

DNA for the CDR3: TGTGCCAGCAGCTTATTAGCGGGAGCTTCCAATGAGCAGTTCTTC. This translates into CASSLLAGASNEQFF. The chain has TRBV7-9 and TRBJ2-1, with 9 bases that match TRBD2. V lost 2 bases and J lost 6; bases outside the gene matches: 5. CDR3 length equals 15 residues. The germline CDR1 and CDR2 sequences are SEHNR and FQNEAQ (reference sequence).

This clone is medium-sized by share. The chain recombines TRBV29-1 with TRBJ1-2; D gene unclear. This CDR3 contains 13 residues. The V gene lost 6 bases and the J gene lost 3 bases, with 14 bases spanning the gap. From germline, CDR1 is SQVTM and CDR2 ANQGSEA. CDR3 in amino acids: CSVRVGSDYGYTF. The CDR3, as DNA: TGCAGCGTCCGGGTCGGGTCAGACTATGGCTACACCTTC.

The chain is built from TRBV29-1 and TRBJ1-3; no definite D call. Looked up from germline, CDR1 is SQVTM and CDR2 is ANQGSEA. Trimming stripped 5 bases from V and 7 bases from J, with 9 bases between. There are 11 residues in the CDR3. CDR3 amino acids: CSVRFQNTIYF. Here the CDR3 DNA reads TGCAGCGTTCGGTTCCAGAACACCATATATTTT.

The rearrangement uses TRBV7-9 and TRBJ1-2, with D possibly being TRBD1 (5 bases). This CDR3 contains 15 residues. The V and J ends lost 1 base and 3 bases respectively, with 12 bases between them. The V gene's germline CDR1 is SEHNR and CDR2 FQNEAQ (reference sequence). CDR3 residues: CASSLEAGRDYGYTF. The DNA for the CDR3 is TGTGCCAGCAGCTTAGAAGCAGGGAGGGACTATGGCTACACCTTC.

The CDR3 here is CAWSGTAPRETQYF. The DNA of the CDR3 is TGTGCCTGGAGTGGGACAGCCCCCCGGGAGACCCAGTACTTC. The chain uses TRBV30 and TRBJ2-5; TRBD1 might be the D (6 bases). The CDR3 has 14 residues. Trimming left V 1 base short and J 5 bases short, with 14 bases between. Per germline, CDR1 GTSNPN and CDR2 SVGIG (reference sequence).

This clone was seen a handful of times. CDR3 amino acids: CASRTGVYNEQFF. CDR3 nucleotides: TGTGCCAGCCGGACAGGGGTCTACAATGAGCAGTTCTTC. This rearrangement joins TRBV6-6 to TRBJ2-1; 9 bases are a match to TRBD1. The CDR3 is made up of 13 amino acids. Germline V gene data show CDR1 as MNHNY and CDR2 as SVGAGI (reference sequence). J was trimmed by 3 bases and V by 8 bases; bases with no gene match: 2.

This chain uses TRBV5-6 with TRBJ1-5; 8 bases agree with TRBD1. The germline CDR1 and CDR2 sequences are SGHDT and YYEEEE. V was clipped by 4 bases and J by 4 bases; unmatched bases: 7. This CDR3 is 15 amino acids long. This CDR3 reads CASSIGQGFNQPQHF. The DNA of the CDR3 is TGTGCCAGCAGCATCGGACAGGGCTTTAATCAGCCCCAGCATTTT.

CDR3 nucleotides: TGTGCCAGCAGTTTTTCAGGACTAGCGGGAGTCAATGAGCAGTTCTTC. Amino acid sequence: CASSFSGLAGVNEQFF. The chain carries TRBV27 and TRBJ2-1, with 13 bases lining up with TRBD2. V lost 3 bases to trimming and J lost 6 bases; unmatched junction nucleotides: 5. Germline loops: CDR1 MNHEY, CDR2 SMNVEV (reference sequence). The CDR3 sequence is 16 residues long.

The chain employs TRBV9 and TRBJ1-1; D is undetermined. Deletions cut 0 bases from V and 0 bases from J, with 9 bases between. The CDR3 sequence is 15 residues long. Germline CDR1 SGDLS, CDR2 YYNGEE. CDR3 sequence (DNA): TGTGCCAGCAGCGTAGGGACCCAGCTGAACACTGAAGCTTTCTTT. Translated, it gives CASSVGTQLNTEAFF.

The V call is TRBV6-5, the J call TRBJ2-7; either TRBD1 or TRBD2 may supply D (6 bases each). Trimming removed 0 bases at V and 5 bases at J, with 14 bases between. Germline values: CDR1 MNHEY, CDR2 SVGAGI. This CDR3 is 15 amino acids long. This CDR3 reads CASSYSRRGGNEQYF. For the CDR3, the DNA is TGTGCCAGCAGTTACTCCCGCAGGGGCGGGAACGAGCAGTACTTC.

This clone was recorded only once. This chain links TRBV5-5 with TRBJ2-2; unclear D gene. Trimming left V 3 bases short and J 9 bases short, with 12 bases between. This CDR3 comprises 13 residues. Germline lookup yields CDR1 SGHKS and CDR2 YYEKEE (reference sequence). Here the CDR3 DNA reads TGTGCCAGCAGCTACAGTCCCCCCTGGGAGCTGTTTTTT. Translation gives CASSYSPPWELFF. The entire variable domain, with the rest obtained from reference TRBV5-5 and TRBJ2-2, is as follows: DAGVTQSPTHLIKTRGQQVTLRCSPISGHKSVSWYQQVLGQGPQFIFQYYEKEERGRGNFPDRFSARQFPNYSSELNVNALLLGDSALYLCASSYSPPWELFFGEGSRLTVL.

Written as DNA, the CDR3 is TGTGCCAGCAGTTGGGACAGCTACAATGAGCAGTTCTTC. Amino acid sequence: CASSWDSYNEQFF. V is TRBV28 and J is TRBJ2-1, with 7 positions matching TRBD1. The germline gives CDR1 MDHEN, CDR2 SYDVKM. The length of the CDR3 is 13 residues. Germline trimming cut 4 bases from V and 3 bases from J; bases unmatched to any gene: 0.

This clone was seen a single time. The chain carries TRBV29-1 and TRBJ2-1; tentative D call: TRBD2 (6 bases). The CDR3 is made up of 11 amino acids. V was shortened by 3 bases and J by 6 bases, with 6 bases between the two germline ends. Germline lookup yields CDR1 SQVTM and CDR2 ANQGSEA. For the CDR3, the DNA is TGCAGCGTTGAGACTAGCAATGAGCAGTTCTTC. Its protein product is CSVETSNEQFF.

This clone was found a few times. The chain couples TRBV5-1 to TRBJ1-6; D gene uncertain. The CDR3 has 13 residues. V dropped 6 bases and J dropped 7 bases, with 11 bases sitting between them. The germline V gene has CDR1 SGHRS and CDR2 YFSETQ. The CDR3 spells CASTPGGNSPLHF. In nucleotides, the CDR3 is TGCGCCAGCACCCCCGGAGGGAATTCACCCCTCCACTTT.

This chain joins TRBV14 and TRBJ2-1; 7 bases fit TRBD2. The length of the CDR3 is 16 residues. Germline CDR1 is SGHDN and CDR2 is FVKESK. V was pared by 6 bases and J by 9 bases, with 17 bases of the junction left unmatched. The CDR3 is CASSLNRGVIEGEQFF. The CDR3 DNA is TGTGCCAGCAGTCTAAACCGGGGGGTAATAGAGGGTGAGCAGTTCTTC.